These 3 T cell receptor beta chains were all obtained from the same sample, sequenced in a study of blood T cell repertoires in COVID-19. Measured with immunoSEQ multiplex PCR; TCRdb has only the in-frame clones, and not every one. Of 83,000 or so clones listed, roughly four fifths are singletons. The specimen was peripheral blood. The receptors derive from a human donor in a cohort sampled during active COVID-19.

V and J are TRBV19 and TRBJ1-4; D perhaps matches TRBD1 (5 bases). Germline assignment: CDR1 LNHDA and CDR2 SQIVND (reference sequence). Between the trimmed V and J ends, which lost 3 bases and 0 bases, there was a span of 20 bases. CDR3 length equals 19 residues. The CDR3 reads CASSIPPRRGGATNEKLFF. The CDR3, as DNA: TGTGCCAGTAGTATCCCCCCTAGGCGGGGGGGAGCAACTAATGAAAAACTGTTTTTT.

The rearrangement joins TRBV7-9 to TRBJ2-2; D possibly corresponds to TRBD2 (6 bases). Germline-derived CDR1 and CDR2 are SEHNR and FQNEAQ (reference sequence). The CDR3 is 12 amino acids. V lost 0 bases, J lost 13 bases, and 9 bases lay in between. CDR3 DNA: TGTGCCAGCAGCTTAGCTGACGGGAGGCTGTTTTTT. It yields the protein CASSLADGRLFF.

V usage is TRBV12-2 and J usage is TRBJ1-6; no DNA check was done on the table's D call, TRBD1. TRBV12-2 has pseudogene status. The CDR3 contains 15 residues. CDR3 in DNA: TGTGCAAGTCGCTTAGGGACAACCTATAATTCACCCCTCCACTTT. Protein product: CASRLGTTYNSPLHF.